The 7 T cell receptor beta chains below come from one sample, sequenced in a study of response to subunit inactivated influenza vaccine. TCRdb reprocessed the RT-PCR reads via MiXCR and lists one record per CDR3 protein. Here the sample spans 490,000 or so distinct CDR3 sequences, 7.6% being singletons. This specimen was PBMCs from blood, taken around 25 months after vaccination. Receptors originate from a man between 50 and 69 years old who received an inactivated influenza vaccine.

The rearrangement uses TRBV20-1 and TRBJ2-7; 8 nucleotides line up with TRBD1. This CDR3 spans 14 amino acids. The V gene end was trimmed by 4 bases and the J gene end by 4 bases; junction bases not matched to a gene: 9. Germline CDR1 and CDR2: DFQATT and SNEGSKA (reference sequence). The CDR3 sequence is CSANSGTGSYEQYF. The DNA of the CDR3 is TGCAGTGCTAATTCCGGGACAGGTTCTTACGAGCAGTACTTC.

The rearrangement uses TRBV20-1 and TRBJ2-7, with 9 bases that match TRBD1. V lost 4 bases, J lost 2 bases, and 6 bases stayed unmatched. Germline V gene lookup returns CDR1 DFQATT and CDR2 SNEGSKA (reference sequence). This CDR3 comprises 14 residues. The CDR3 DNA follows: TGCAGTGCTACCGGGACAGGGTTCACCTACGAGCAGTACTTC. The encoded protein is CSATGTGFTYEQYF.

The chain is built from TRBV7-2 and TRBJ2-7, with D maybe TRBD2 (6 bases). V was cut by 2 bases and J by 3 bases, with 17 bases left in between. The germline gives CDR1 SGHTA, CDR2 FQGNSA. The CDR3 has 16 amino acids. The CDR3, as DNA: TGTGCCAGCAGCTTAACCCCAAATCTAGCGCGCTACGAGCAGTACTTC. Translation gives CASSLTPNLARYEQYF.

Ten or more counts support this clonotype. The chain links TRBV28 to TRBJ1-5, with TRBD1 matching 9 bases. Germline V gene sequence: CDR1 MDHEN, CDR2 SYDVKM. The ends lost 5 bases at V and 6 bases at J; junction bases unmatched: 5. The CDR3 contains 14 residues. The CDR3 region has the DNA TGTGCCAGCAGTATAGGGACAGGGAGTCAGCCCCAGCATTTT. It specifies CASSIGTGSQPQHF.

This clonotype was detected only a few times. This chain's CDR3 is CSASSSGSYETQYF. DNA for the CDR3: TGCAGTGCTAGTTCCAGCGGGAGTTATGAGACCCAGTACTTC. The chain carries TRBV20-1 and TRBJ2-5, with 8 positions matching TRBD2. The CDR3 has 14 amino acids. Germline values: CDR1 DFQATT, CDR2 SNEGSKA (reference sequence). Trimming took 3 bases from V and 5 from J; bases not matched to a gene: 8.

This clonotype was seen a few times. This rearrangement joins TRBV6-2 or TRBV6-3 to TRBJ2-5; D uncertain. The germline gives CDR1 MNHEY, CDR2 SVGEGT. This CDR3 is built from 11 residues. Trimming took off 6 bases at V and 7 bases at J, with 9 bases between the two ends. The CDR3 is CASSQIGTQYF. The CDR3 bases are TGTGCCAGCAGCCAGATTGGGACCCAGTACTTC.

The rearrangement joins TRBV6-1 to TRBJ2-5; 7 nucleotides agree with TRBD1. The CDR3 covers 13 residues. The V gene end was trimmed by 5 bases and the J gene end by 6 bases; junction bases not matched to a gene: 6. Germline CDR1 is MNHNS and CDR2 is SASEGT. CDR3 DNA sequence: TGTGCCAGCAGTAAGATACAGGGGCAGACCCAGTACTTC. It codes for CASSKIQGQTQYF.